Listed below are T cell receptor beta chains from one sample, sequenced in a study of blood T cell repertoires in COVID-19. Clones were sequenced by immunoSEQ multiplex PCR, and TCRdb holds only the in-frame ones, with some missing. Of hundreds of thousands of clones in the sample, around 89% were seen once. The sequenced sample consisted of peripheral blood. Every receptor here comes from a woman in her twenties or thirties with COVID-19, enrolled during active disease. Each CDR3 is given with its conserved first and last residue. A D gene is named only where the DNA matches it firmly. The listing skips clone size in some rows; elsewhere it reads once, few, many or a size class.

j_gene	v_gene	d_gene	abundance	CDR3aa	CDR3nt
TRBJ1-6	TRBV21-1	NA	NA	CAGSLVAGDSPLHF	TGTGCCGGGAGCTTGGTGGCAGGGGATTCACCCCTCCACTTT
TRBJ1-6	TRBV11-2	TRBD1	NA	CASSPSYRGHSYNSPLHF	TGTGCCAGCAGCCCAAGCTACAGGGGTCACTCCTATAATTCACCCCTCCACTTT
TRBJ2-3	TRBV7-2	NA	NA	CASSLRDFTITDTQYF	TGTGCCAGCAGCTTACGGGACTTTACTATCACAGATACGCAGTATTTT
TRBJ1-4	TRBV20-1	TRBD1	NA	CSASGTGVEKLFF	TGCAGTGCTAGTGGGACAGGGGTTGAAAAACTGTTTTTT
TRBJ2-3	TRBV5-1	TRBD2	NA	CASSGRTSGGNTQYF	TGCGCCAGCAGCGGAAGGACTAGCGGGGGGAATACGCAGTATTTT
TRBJ1-5	TRBV6-6	NA	NA	CASRSFEVDSNQPQHF	TGTGCCAGTCGGTCATTTGAGGTCGATAGCAATCAGCCCCAGCATTTT
TRBJ1-2	TRBV4-2	TRBD1	NA	CASSPVEDRAFRAYGYTF	TGTGCCAGCAGCCCTGTCGAGGACAGGGCTTTCAGGGCCTATGGCTACACCTTC
TRBJ2-1	TRBV24-1	TRBD2	NA	CATSEGWAGGYNEQFF	TGTGCCACCAGTGAGGGATGGGCGGGAGGCTACAATGAGCAGTTCTTC
TRBJ1-4	TRBV13	NA	NA	CASSLGEEGEKLFF	TGTGCCAGCAGCCTAGGGGAGGAAGGAGAAAAACTGTTTTTT
TRBJ2-2	TRBV27	NA	NA	CASSLLRNTGELFF	TGTGCCAGCAGTTTACTGAGGAACACCGGGGAGCTGTTTTTT
TRBJ2-7	TRBV15	TRBD2	once	CATSRDKASGYEQYF	TGTGCCACCAGCAGAGATAAAGCTAGCGGCTACGAGCAGTACTTC
TRBJ2-1	TRBV15	NA	NA	CATSRDSGPLEYNEQFF	TGTGCCACCAGCAGAGATTCTGGGCCCCTGGAATACAATGAGCAGTTCTTC
TRBJ1-1	TRBV18	NA	once	CASSPEGRAMNTEAFF	TGTGCCAGCTCACCCGAAGGGCGGGCCATGAACACTGAAGCTTTCTTT
TRBJ1-5	TRBV2	NA	NA	CASNRDSNQPQHF	TGTGCCAGCAACAGGGATAGCAATCAGCCCCAGCATTTT
TRBJ1-5	TRBV28	NA	NA	CASSLRSRFSNQPQHF	TGCGCCAGCAGTTTAAGAAGCAGGTTTAGCAATCAGCCCCAGCATTTT
TRBJ2-1	TRBV19	NA	NA	CASSKGGDHSYNEQFF	TGTGCCAGTAGTAAGGGGGGGGATCATTCCTACAATGAGCAGTTCTTC
TRBJ2-5	TRBV6-6	TRBD2	NA	CASLETSGTTETQYF	TGTGCCAGCCTTGAGACTAGCGGGACGACAGAGACCCAGTACTTC
TRBJ1-1	TRBV15	NA	once	CATSRDHRAVTNTEAFF	TGTGCCACCAGCAGAGACCACAGGGCAGTCACGAACACTGAAGCTTTCTTT
TRBJ1-1	TRBV6-2/TRBV6-3	TRBD1	NA	CASSSPFPGQGLEAFF	TGTGCCAGCAGCTCCCCGTTCCCCGGACAGGGTCTAGAAGCTTTCTTT
TRBJ2-3	TRBV11-2	NA	NA	CASSYQYEDHTQYF	TGTGCCAGCAGCTACCAGTATGAGGATCATACGCAGTATTTT
TRBJ2-5	TRBV29-1	NA	NA	CSARQWQGWYQETQYF	TGCAGCGCCCGGCAGTGGCAGGGATGGTACCAAGAGACCCAGTACTTC
TRBJ1-2	TRBV12-5	NA	NA	CASGLRQTYGYTF	TGTGCTAGTGGTTTGAGACAGACCTATGGCTACACCTTC
TRBJ1-6	TRBV28	TRBD1	NA	CASSYLGQGGSPLHF	TGTGCCAGCAGTTACCTCGGACAGGGGGGCTCACCCCTCCACTTT
TRBJ2-2	TRBV4-1	NA	many	CASSQDRSGELFF	TGCGCCAGCAGCCAAGATCGGAGCGGGGAGCTGTTTTTT
TRBJ1-2	TRBV19	TRBD1	NA	CASEFTGGYNGYTF	TGTGCCAGTGAGTTCACAGGGGGCTATAATGGCTACACCTTC
TRBJ1-4	TRBV7-9	TRBD1	NA	CASGKAGQGANEKLFF	TGTGCCAGCGGTAAGGCCGGACAGGGGGCTAATGAAAAACTGTTTTTT
TRBJ1-1	TRBV12-5	NA	NA	CASGFPGGTEAFF	TGTGCTAGTGGTTTTCCGGGGGGTACTGAAGCTTTCTTT
TRBJ1-3	TRBV6-5	NA	NA	CARRPGRRNTIYF	TGTGCCAGAAGACCCGGCAGGAGAAACACCATATATTTT
TRBJ2-3	TRBV5-3	NA	NA	CARSLDPRAVKDTQYF	TGTGCCAGAAGCTTGGATCCCAGGGCAGTGAAAGATACGCAGTATTTT
TRBJ2-7	TRBV24-1	NA	once	CATSSSSYEQYF	TGTGCCACCAGCTCCAGCTCCTACGAGCAGTACTTC
TRBJ2-2	TRBV19	TRBD2	NA	CASNEIRPSGIGGELFF	TGTGCCAGTAACGAAATCCGGCCTAGCGGGATAGGCGGGGAGCTGTTTTTT
TRBJ2-3	TRBV27	TRBD1	NA	CASSLRPLGTGITDTQYF	TGTGCCAGCAGTTTACGACCACTCGGGACAGGTATTACAGATACGCAGTATTTT
TRBJ1-6	TRBV12-3/TRBV12-4	NA	NA	CASSPLNSPLHF	TGTGCCAGCAGCCCTCTAAATTCACCCCTCCACTTT
TRBJ2-3	TRBV4-3	TRBD1	NA	CASSQEGTGGTDTQYF	TGCGCCAGCAGCCAAGAGGGGACAGGGGGCACAGATACGCAGTATTTT
TRBJ1-2	TRBV2	NA	NA	CATREGLNYGYTF	TGTGCCACCAGAGAGGGACTCAACTATGGCTACACCTTC